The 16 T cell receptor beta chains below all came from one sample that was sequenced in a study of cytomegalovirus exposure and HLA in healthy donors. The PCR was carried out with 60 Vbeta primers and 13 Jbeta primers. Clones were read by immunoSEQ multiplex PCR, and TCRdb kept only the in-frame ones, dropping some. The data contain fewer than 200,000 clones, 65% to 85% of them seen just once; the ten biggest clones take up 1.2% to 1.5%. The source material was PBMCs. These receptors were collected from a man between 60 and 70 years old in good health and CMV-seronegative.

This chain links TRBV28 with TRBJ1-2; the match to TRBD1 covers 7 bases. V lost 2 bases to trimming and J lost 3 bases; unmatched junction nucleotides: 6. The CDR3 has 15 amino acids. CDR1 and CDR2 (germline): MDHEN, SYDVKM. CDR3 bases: TGTGCCAGCAGTTTAAGGGACAGAGCGGACTATGGCTACACCTTC. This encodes CASSLRDRADYGYTF.

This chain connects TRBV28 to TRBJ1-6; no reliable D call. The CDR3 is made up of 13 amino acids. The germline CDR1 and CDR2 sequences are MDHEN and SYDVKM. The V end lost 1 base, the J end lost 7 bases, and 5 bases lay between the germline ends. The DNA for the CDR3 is TGTGCCAGCAGTTTATTCAGGAATTCACCCCTCCACTTT. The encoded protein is CASSLFRNSPLHF.

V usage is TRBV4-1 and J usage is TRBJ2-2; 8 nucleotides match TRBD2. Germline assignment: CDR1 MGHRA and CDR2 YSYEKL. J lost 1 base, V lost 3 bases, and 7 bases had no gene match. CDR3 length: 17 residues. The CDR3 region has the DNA TGCGCCAGCAGCCAGCCCTATAGCGGGAAGAACACCGGGGAGCTGTTTTTT. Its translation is CASSQPYSGKNTGELFF.

The CDR3 coding sequence is TGTGCCAGCAGTTTAGTTGGGACAGCTAATGAAAAACTGTTTTTT. Encoded protein: CASSLVGTANEKLFF. The chain carries TRBV27 and TRBJ1-4; 7 bases line up with TRBD1. Germline loops: CDR1 MNHEY, CDR2 SMNVEV (reference sequence). The V segment lost 2 bases and the J segment 3 bases; nucleotides outside the gene matches: 3. The CDR3 has 15 residues.

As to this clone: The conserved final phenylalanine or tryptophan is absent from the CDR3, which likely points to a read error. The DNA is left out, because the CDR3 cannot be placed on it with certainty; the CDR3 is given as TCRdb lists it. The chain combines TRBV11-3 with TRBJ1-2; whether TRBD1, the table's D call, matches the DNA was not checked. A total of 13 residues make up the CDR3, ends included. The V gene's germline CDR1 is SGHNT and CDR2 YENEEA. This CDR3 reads CASSLGTGGDRTS.

CDR3 nucleotide sequence: TGTGCCAGCAGTCCCCCCGGGACTTCATTGGGAAAGAACACTGAAGCTTTCTTT. It yields the protein CASSPPGTSLGKNTEAFF. V is TRBV28 and J is TRBJ1-1, with D tentatively TRBD1 (5 bases). CDR1 and CDR2 from the germline V gene are MDHEN and SYDVKM. Trimming shortened V by 5 bases and J by 1 base, and 23 bases separated the two germline ends. The CDR3 loop spans 18 amino acids. Together with reference TRBV28 and TRBJ1-1, the CDR3 gives the full variable domain: DVKVTQSSRYLVKRTGEKVFLECVQDMDHENMFWYRQDPGLGLRLIYFSYDVKMKEKGDIPEGYSVSREKKERFSLILESASTNQTSMYLCASSPPGTSLGKNTEAFFGQGTRLTVV.

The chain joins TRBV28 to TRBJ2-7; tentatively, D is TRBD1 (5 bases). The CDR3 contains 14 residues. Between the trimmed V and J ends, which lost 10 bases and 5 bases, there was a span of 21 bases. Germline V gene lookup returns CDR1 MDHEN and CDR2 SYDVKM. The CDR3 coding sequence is TGTGCCACCTTGGTGGCAGGGAACTGGAACGAGCAGTACTTC. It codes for CATLVAGNWNEQYF.

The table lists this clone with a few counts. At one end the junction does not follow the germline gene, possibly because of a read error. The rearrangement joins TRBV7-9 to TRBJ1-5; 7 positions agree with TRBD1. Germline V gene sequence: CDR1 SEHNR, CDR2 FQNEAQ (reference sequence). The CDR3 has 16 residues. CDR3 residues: CSSSLTGATSNQPQHF. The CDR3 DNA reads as TGTTCCAGCAGCTTAACAGGGGCCACGTCCAATCAGCCCCAGCATTTT. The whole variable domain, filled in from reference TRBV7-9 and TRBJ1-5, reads DTGVSQNPRHKITKRGQNVTFRCDPISEHNRLYWYRQTLGQGPEFLTYFQNEAQLEKSRLLSDRFSAERPKGSFSTLEIQRTEQGDSAMYLCSSSLTGATSNQPQHFGDGTRLSIL.

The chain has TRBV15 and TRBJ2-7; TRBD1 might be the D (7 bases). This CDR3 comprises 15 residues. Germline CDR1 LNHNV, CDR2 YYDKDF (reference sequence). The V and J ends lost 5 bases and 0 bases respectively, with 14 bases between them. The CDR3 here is CATSGGGQPSYEQYF. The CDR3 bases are TGTGCCACCAGCGGAGGGGGACAGCCCTCCTACGAGCAGTACTTC.

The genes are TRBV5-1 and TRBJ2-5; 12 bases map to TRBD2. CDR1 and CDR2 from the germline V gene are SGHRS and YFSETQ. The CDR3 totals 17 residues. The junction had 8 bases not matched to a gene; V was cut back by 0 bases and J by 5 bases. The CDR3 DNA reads TGCGCCAGCAGCTTGGAAGGCGGACTAGCGGGGTACGAGACCCAGTACTTC. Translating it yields CASSLEGGLAGYETQYF. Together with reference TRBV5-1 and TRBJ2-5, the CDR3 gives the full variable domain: KAGVTQTPRYLIKTRGQQVTLSCSPISGHRSVSWYQQTPGQGLQFLFEYFSETQRNKGNFPGRFSGRQFSNSRSEMNVSTLELGDSALYLCASSLEGGLAGYETQYFGPGTRLLVL.

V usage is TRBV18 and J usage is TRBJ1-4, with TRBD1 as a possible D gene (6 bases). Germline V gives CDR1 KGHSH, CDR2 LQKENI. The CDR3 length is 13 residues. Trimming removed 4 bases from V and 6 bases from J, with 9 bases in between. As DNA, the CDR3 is TGTGCCAGCTCACAGGGACAAGATGAAAAACTGTTTTTT. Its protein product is CASSQGQDEKLFF.

The CDR3 protein is CASSSLWAPEGEKLFF. CDR3 DNA sequence: TGCGCCAGCAGCTCGTTATGGGCGCCAGAGGGTGAAAAACTGTTTTTT. The chain recombines TRBV4-1 with TRBJ1-4; D remains ambiguous. This CDR3 contains 16 residues. V gave up 5 bases and J gave up 7 bases, with 20 bases separating them. CDR1 is MGHRA and CDR2 is YSYEKL in the germline V gene.

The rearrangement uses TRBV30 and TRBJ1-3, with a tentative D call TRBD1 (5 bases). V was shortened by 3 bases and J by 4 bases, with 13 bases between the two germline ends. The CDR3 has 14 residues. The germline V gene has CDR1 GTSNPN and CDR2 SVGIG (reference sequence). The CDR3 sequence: CAWRQGSPGNTIYF. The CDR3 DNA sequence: TGTGCCTGGAGGCAGGGTTCTCCAGGAAACACCATATATTTT.

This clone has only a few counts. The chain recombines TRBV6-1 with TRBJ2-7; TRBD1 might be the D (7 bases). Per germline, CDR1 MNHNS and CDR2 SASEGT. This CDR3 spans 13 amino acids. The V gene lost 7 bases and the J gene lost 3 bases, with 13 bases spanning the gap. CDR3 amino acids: CASNAGQSYEQYF. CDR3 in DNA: TGTGCCAGCAACGCGGGACAGAGCTACGAGCAGTACTTC.

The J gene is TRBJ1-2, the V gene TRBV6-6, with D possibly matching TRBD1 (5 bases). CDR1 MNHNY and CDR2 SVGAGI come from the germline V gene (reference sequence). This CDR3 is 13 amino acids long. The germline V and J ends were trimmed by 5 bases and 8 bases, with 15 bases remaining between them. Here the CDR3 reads CASSQGLGYGYTF. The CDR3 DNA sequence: TGTGCCAGCAGTCAGGGCTTAGGCTACGGCTACACCTTC.

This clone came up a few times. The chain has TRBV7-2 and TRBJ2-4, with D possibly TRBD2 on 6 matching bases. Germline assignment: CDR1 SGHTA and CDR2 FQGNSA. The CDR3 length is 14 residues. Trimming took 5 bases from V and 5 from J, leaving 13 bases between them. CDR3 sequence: CASSLPGDQNIQYF. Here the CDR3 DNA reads TGTGCCAGCAGCCTCCCGGGGGATCAAAACATTCAGTACTTC. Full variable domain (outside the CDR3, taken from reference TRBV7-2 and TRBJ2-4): GAGVSQSPSNKVTEKGKDVELRCDPISGHTALYWYRQSLGQGLEFLIYFQGNSAPDKSGLPSDRFSAERTGGSVSTLTIQRTQQEDSAVYLCASSLPGDQNIQYFGAGTRLSVL.